This entry lists 32 T cell receptor beta chains sequenced from one sample in a study of OX40 agonist ivuxolimab in advanced cancers. Profiling relied on immunoSEQ multiplex PCR, and the TCRdb table lists in-frame clones only, not all of them. Here the sample spans over 50,000 clones, approximately 81% being singletons. The sample was CD4+ or CD8+ T cells sorted from blood, taken in a trial of the OX40 agonist ivuxolimab. These receptors were collected from an adult with an advanced solid tumor such as melanoma, head and neck, liver or kidney cancer.

This chain links TRBV11-2 with TRBJ2-3; 8 nucleotides line up with TRBD2. There are 16 residues in the CDR3. Trimming removed 5 bases from V and 4 bases from J; junction bases left unmatched: 11. CDR1 is SGHAT, CDR2 FQNNGV, per germline. CDR3 bases: TGTGCCAGCAGCCCCCTCAGGCGGGAGGTCGCAGATACGCAGTATTTT. Translating it yields CASSPLRREVADTQYF.

The CDR3 DNA follows: TGTGCCAGCAGCTTAGTTGGAGGGTCTGGTACGCAGTATTTT. Translation: CASSLVGGSGTQYF. The chain uses TRBV7-2 and TRBJ2-3; D is perhaps TRBD2 (6 bases). Per the germline V gene, CDR1 is SGHTA and CDR2 is FQGNSA. V gave up 1 base and J gave up 8 bases, with 13 bases separating them. There are 14 residues in the CDR3.

The chain uses TRBV5-6 and TRBJ2-5, with a possible D match to TRBD2 (5 bases). V lost 0 bases to trimming and J lost 1 base, with 13 bases between them. This CDR3 is built from 16 residues. The germline V gene encodes CDR1 SGHDT and CDR2 YYEEEE. The CDR3 bases are TGTGCCAGCAGCTTGGGTCCCAGAGCGGCCCAAGAGACCCAGTACTTC. This translates into CASSLGPRAAQETQYF.

Relative to its sample, this clone is medium-sized. The rearrangement joins TRBV4-1 to TRBJ1-2; 10 positions match TRBD1. The ends lost 0 bases at V and 8 bases at J; junction bases unmatched: 0. This CDR3 has 13 amino acids. Germline-derived CDR1 and CDR2 are MGHRA and YSYEKL. The CDR3 DNA sequence: TGCGCCAGCAGCCAAGAGGACAGGGGGGGCTACACCTTC. This translates into CASSQEDRGGYTF.

The chain has TRBV10-3 and TRBJ2-2; D uncertain. Trimming cost V 5 bases and J 0 bases, with 10 bases left between them. CDR3 length: 15 amino acids. CDR1 and CDR2 from the germline V gene are ENHRY and SYGVKD. The chain's CDR3 is CAISWLGTNTGELFF. The CDR3 region has the DNA TGTGCCATCAGTTGGTTGGGGACGAACACCGGGGAGCTGTTTTTT.

The chain joins TRBV10-3 to TRBJ2-7; possible D gene TRBD2, 6 bases. CDR1 and CDR2 (germline): ENHRY, SYGVKD. With 0 bases removed from V and 8 bases from J, the gap between germline ends came to 14 bases. The CDR3 length is 14 residues. The CDR3 reads CAISESGAGRKQYF. For the CDR3, the DNA is TGTGCCATCAGTGAGTCTGGAGCGGGCCGGAAGCAGTACTTC.

The chain is built from TRBV10-1 and TRBJ2-7, with a tentative D call TRBD1 (6 bases). Germline lookup yields CDR1 WNHNN and CDR2 SYGVQD (reference sequence). The CDR3 is 13 residues long. V was trimmed by 2 bases and J by 5 bases, leaving 10 bases between them. CDR3 residues: CASSETGSNEQYF. DNA for the CDR3: TGCGCCAGCAGTGAGACAGGGTCCAACGAGCAGTACTTC.

The chain is built from TRBV18 and TRBJ2-5, with 7 bases matching TRBD2. V was clipped by 6 bases and J by 2 bases; unmatched bases: 6. The CDR3 totals 14 residues. Germline V gene sequence: CDR1 KGHSH, CDR2 LQKENI. CDR3 sequence: CASSPLADQETQYF. CDR3 bases: TGTGCCAGCTCTCCTCTAGCGGATCAAGAGACCCAGTACTTC.

This clone was seen just once. This chain uses TRBV7-6 with TRBJ2-1; D is possibly TRBD2 (6 bases). V lost 5 bases to trimming and J lost 7 bases, with 12 bases between them. The CDR3 is 13 residues long. Germline V gives CDR1 SGHVS, CDR2 FNYEAQ. CDR3 region: CASSPGRGNEQFF. CDR3 nucleotide sequence: TGTGCCAGCAGCCCCGGGAGAGGGAATGAGCAGTTCTTC.

The chain links TRBV19 to TRBJ1-4; tentatively, D is TRBD1 (6 bases). Germline assignment: CDR1 LNHDA and CDR2 SQIVND (reference sequence). The CDR3 has 15 residues. Trimming removed 3 bases at V and 8 bases at J, with 16 bases between. The CDR3 nucleotides read TGTGCCAGTAGTATCAAGGGACCGGGGGGCGAAAAACTGTTTTTT. Translating it yields CASSIKGPGGEKLFF.

Only one count was recorded for this clone. The CDR3 bases are TGTGCCAGCAGCTACCCGGGATCTACCTCCTACGAGCAGTACTTC. As protein: CASSYPGSTSYEQYF. The chain combines TRBV7-2 with TRBJ2-7, with a tentative D call TRBD2 (5 bases). V dropped 4 bases and J dropped 0 bases, with 13 bases sitting between them. Germline V gene sequence: CDR1 SGHTA, CDR2 FQGNSA. The CDR3 is 15 residues long.

The chain uses TRBV7-2 and TRBJ2-3; 8 bases agree with TRBD2. The CDR3 extends over 16 amino acids. V lost 1 base and J lost 4; bases outside the gene matches: 7. The germline V gene has CDR1 SGHTA and CDR2 FQGNSA. The CDR3 bases are TGTGCCAGCAGCTTAGGGCAGCGGGAGCTTCCAGATACGCAGTATTTT. Its protein is CASSLGQRELPDTQYF. The variable domain in full, with the rest retrieved from reference TRBV7-2 and TRBJ2-3, is GAGVSQSPSNKVTEKGKDVELRCDPISGHTALYWYRQSLGQGLEFLIYFQGNSAPDKSGLPSDRFSAERTGGSVSTLTIQRTQQEDSAVYLCASSLGQRELPDTQYFGPGTRLTVL.

The chain uses TRBV10-1 and TRBJ2-7, with 9 bases fitting TRBD1. Trimming cost V 4 bases and J 0 bases; bases outside gene matches: 4. Per the germline V gene, CDR1 is WNHNN and CDR2 is SYGVQD (reference sequence). The CDR3 contains 15 residues. This CDR3 reads CASSGPGQGSYEQYF. The DNA for the CDR3 is TGCGCCAGCAGTGGACCGGGACAGGGCTCCTACGAGCAGTACTTC.

The CDR3 here is CASSPTGTGNTIYF. DNA of the CDR3: TGTGCCAGCAGTCCGACAGGGACTGGAAACACCATATATTTT. The rearrangement uses TRBV25-1 and TRBJ1-3, with 7 bases that match TRBD1. The germline gives CDR1 MGHDK, CDR2 SYGVNS. The CDR3 sequence is 14 residues long. V shed 5 bases and J 2 bases; nucleotides not matched to a gene: 3.

This clone was picked up a small number of times. V is TRBV15 and J is TRBJ2-7; 14 bases line up with TRBD2. J was trimmed by 2 bases and V by 1 base; bases with no gene match: 1. The CDR3 covers 16 residues. Germline CDR1 is LNHNV and CDR2 is YYDKDF (reference sequence). The CDR3 loop reads CATSRGGLAGAYEQYF. The CDR3 nucleotides are TGTGCCACCAGCAGAGGGGGACTAGCGGGGGCCTACGAGCAGTACTTC.

V and J are TRBV6-1 and TRBJ2-1, with TRBD2 identical over 7 bases. V lost 8 bases to trimming and J lost 4 bases; unmatched junction nucleotides: 11. This CDR3 spans 15 amino acids. Germline V gives CDR1 MNHNS, CDR2 SASEGT. CDR3 residues: CASGIREAQYNEQFF. CDR3 nucleotide sequence: TGTGCCAGCGGAATTCGGGAGGCTCAATACAATGAGCAGTTCTTC.

The genes are TRBV5-5 and TRBJ2-5; no definite D call. The V gene lost 3 bases and the J gene lost 5 bases, with 14 bases spanning the gap. The CDR3 has 14 amino acids. CDR1 SGHKS and CDR2 YYEKEE come from the germline V gene (reference sequence). The CDR3 here is CASSSLLGRETQYF. DNA for the CDR3: TGTGCCAGCAGCTCACTGCTAGGGCGGGAGACCCAGTACTTC.

The chain couples TRBV28 to TRBJ1-2; D gene unclear. The CDR3 contains 14 residues. The V gene lost 6 bases and the J gene lost 8 bases, with 19 bases spanning the gap. The V gene's germline CDR1 is MDHEN and CDR2 SYDVKM. The CDR3 reads CASSPLVYGRGYTF. The CDR3 DNA follows: TGTGCCAGCAGCCCTTTAGTGTACGGCCGGGGCTACACCTTC.

The genes are TRBV28 and TRBJ1-2; perhaps TRBD1 as D (6 bases). The V end was cut by 6 bases, the J end by 6 bases, with 17 bases between. CDR3 size: 14 residues. CDR1 is MDHEN and CDR2 is SYDVKM in the germline V gene. The CDR3 DNA sequence: TGTGCCAGCAGCCCGAGTCTGGGGGGCGATGGCTACACCTTC. It translates to CASSPSLGGDGYTF.

The chain links TRBV9 to TRBJ1-5; perhaps TRBD1 as D (6 bases). Germline CDR1 and CDR2: SGDLS and YYNGEE. V was clipped by 4 bases and J by 6 bases, with 17 bases between them. The CDR3 has 15 residues. CDR3 sequence reads: CASSLSGAGGQPQHF. The CDR3 DNA is TGTGCCAGCAGCCTCTCGGGGGCTGGAGGTCAGCCCCAGCATTTT. Full variable domain (remainder filled in from reference TRBV9 and TRBJ1-5): DSGVTQTPKHLITATGQRVTLRCSPRSGDLSVYWYQQSLDQGLQFLIQYYNGEERAKGNILERFSAQQFPDLHSELNLSSLELGDSALYFCASSLSGAGGQPQHFGDGTRLSIL.

The CDR3 spells CASSAGTGFGNTEAFF. The CDR3 DNA reads TGTGCCAGCAGCGCCGGGACAGGGTTTGGGAACACTGAAGCTTTCTTT. The V and J genes are TRBV5-6 and TRBJ1-1; 9 positions agree with TRBD1. This CDR3 has 16 residues. V trimming: 4 bases; J trimming: 1 base; junction bases outside the gene matches: 8. Germline values: CDR1 SGHDT, CDR2 YYEEEE.

The count of this clone is one. V usage is TRBV5-1 and J usage is TRBJ1-6; TRBD1 matches 9 bases. J lost 5 bases, V lost 1 base, and 7 bases had no gene match. The CDR3 is made up of 17 amino acids. In germline, CDR1 is SGHRS, CDR2 YFSETQ. This CDR3 is CASSLSFWTGDNSPLHF. The CDR3 nucleotides are TGCGCCAGCAGCTTGAGCTTTTGGACAGGGGATAATTCACCCCTCCACTTT.

This chain links TRBV5-1 with TRBJ1-2; tentatively, D is TRBD1 (6 bases). The ends were cut back, 2 bases at V and 4 bases at J, with 9 bases in the middle. CDR3 size: 13 residues. Germline loops: CDR1 SGHRS, CDR2 YFSETQ. DNA of the CDR3: TGCGCCAGCAGCTTTGACAGGTCCTATGGCTACACCTTC. It yields the protein CASSFDRSYGYTF. Full variable domain (outside the CDR3, taken from reference TRBV5-1 and TRBJ1-2): KAGVTQTPRYLIKTRGQQVTLSCSPISGHRSVSWYQQTPGQGLQFLFEYFSETQRNKGNFPGRFSGRQFSNSRSEMNVSTLELGDSALYLCASSFDRSYGYTFGSGTRLTVV.

This clone was recorded only once. J is TRBJ1-2 and V is TRBV6-5; D not certain. Germline V gives CDR1 MNHEY, CDR2 SVGAGI. The length of the CDR3 is 13 residues. V lost 6 bases, J lost 2 bases, and 10 bases lay in between. CDR3 region: CASSRTTNYGYTF. CDR3 in DNA: TGTGCCAGCAGCCGCACGACAAACTATGGCTACACCTTC.

This clone has just a few counts. J is TRBJ1-5 and V is TRBV6-1; D unclear. The CDR3 runs 12 residues. Germline V lookup: CDR1 MNHNS, CDR2 SASEGT. The germline V and J ends were trimmed by 3 bases and 3 bases, with 3 bases remaining between them. This chain's CDR3 is CASSDTNQPQHF. The CDR3 DNA sequence: TGTGCCAGCAGTGACACCAATCAGCCCCAGCATTTT.

Only a few counts were recorded for this clone. The rearrangement joins TRBV30 to TRBJ1-5; no clear D gene. V was trimmed by 0 bases and J by 4 bases, leaving 7 bases between them. The germline gives CDR1 GTSNPN, CDR2 SVGIG (reference sequence). The length of the CDR3 is 13 residues. The CDR3 loop reads CAWSVAENQPQHF. In nucleotides, the CDR3 is TGTGCCTGGAGTGTCGCAGAGAATCAGCCCCAGCATTTT.

This clone was observed a handful of times. The J gene is TRBJ2-1, the V gene TRBV4-1; tentative D call: TRBD2 (6 bases). Germline values: CDR1 MGHRA, CDR2 YSYEKL. Deletions cut 1 base from V and 7 bases from J, with 14 bases between. The CDR3 contains 15 residues. The CDR3 nucleotides read TGCGCCAGCAGCCAAGGAGAGCGGGTACTAAATGAGCAGTTCTTC. Its protein product is CASSQGERVLNEQFF.

CDR3 sequence reads: CASSFNSFSNQPQHF. The CDR3 DNA follows: TGTGCCAGCAGTTTCAACAGCTTTAGCAATCAGCCCCAGCATTTT. This sequence joins TRBV27 and TRBJ1-5; D unresolved. This CDR3 comprises 15 residues. V was cut by 3 bases and J by 0 bases, with 9 bases left in between. The germline V gene encodes CDR1 MNHEY and CDR2 SMNVEV (reference sequence).

The chain recombines TRBV7-2 with TRBJ2-4, with D maybe TRBD1 (6 bases). Trimming stripped 2 bases from V and 7 bases from J, with 15 bases between. Looked up from germline, CDR1 is SGHTA and CDR2 is FQGNSA. This CDR3 contains 15 residues. This chain's CDR3 is CASSLTGNVQNIQYF. For the CDR3, the DNA is TGTGCCAGCAGCTTAACAGGGAATGTGCAGAACATTCAGTACTTC.

The rearrangement uses TRBV5-1 and TRBJ2-3; maybe TRBD2 (5 bases). This CDR3 spans 15 amino acids. Germline V CDR1 and CDR2: SGHRS, YFSETQ. V lost 0 bases and J 6 bases, leaving 14 bases between the germline ends. The DNA of the CDR3 is TGCGCCAGCAGCTTGGCCGTGGGAGCCGCCGATACGCAGTATTTT. The encoded protein is CASSLAVGAADTQYF.

The chain recombines TRBV7-6 with TRBJ2-1; no definite D call. Germline assignment: CDR1 SGHVS and CDR2 FNYEAQ. Between the trimmed V and J ends, which lost 5 bases and 5 bases, there was a span of 10 bases. The CDR3 length is 13 residues. The CDR3 sequence: CASSPDPHNEQFF. Here the CDR3 DNA reads TGTGCCAGCAGCCCAGACCCCCACAATGAGCAGTTCTTC.

This clone was counted a single time. V usage is TRBV15 and J usage is TRBJ2-1; 9 bases match TRBD2. Germline trimming cut 5 bases from V and 10 bases from J; bases unmatched to any gene: 12. Germline V gene sequence: CDR1 LNHNV, CDR2 YYDKDF (reference sequence). There are 15 residues in the CDR3. CDR3 sequence reads: CATSGRSGRIREQFF. CDR3 sequence (DNA): TGTGCCACCAGCGGACGAAGCGGGAGGATACGCGAGCAGTTCTTC.